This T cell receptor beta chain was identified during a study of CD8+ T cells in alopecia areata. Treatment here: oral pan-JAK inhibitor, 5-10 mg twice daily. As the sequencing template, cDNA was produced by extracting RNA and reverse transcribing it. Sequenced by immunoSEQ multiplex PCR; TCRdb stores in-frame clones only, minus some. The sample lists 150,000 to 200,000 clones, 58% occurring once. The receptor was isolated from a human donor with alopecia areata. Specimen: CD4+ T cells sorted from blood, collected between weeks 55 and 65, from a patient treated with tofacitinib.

The CDR3 bases are TGTGCCTGGAGTGTAACAGGGGTCAATCAGCCCCAGCATTTT. This translates into CAWSVTGVNQPQHF. The V gene is TRBV30, the J gene TRBJ1-5; TRBD1 aligns across 7 bases. V was pared by 0 bases and J by 3 bases, with 2 bases of the junction left unmatched. The CDR3 is made up of 14 amino acids. CDR1 and CDR2 from the germline V gene are GTSNPN and SVGIG (reference sequence).